A selection of T cell receptor beta chains follows, all from one sample in a study of early T cells in non-severe SARS-CoV-2 infection. TCRdb processed the 5' RACE reads anew with MiXCR; each CDR3 protein has one entry. The table shows some 63,000 distinct CDR3 sequences, with over 10% occurring only once. The sample comprised whole blood. The origin of the receptors is an adult who was a healthcare worker with PCR-confirmed SARS-CoV-2 infection or an uninfected control (not recorded which). CDR3s include the opening cysteine and the closing phenylalanine or tryptophan. D genes are given only for firm matches. The size of a clone is reported for some rows only, either as once, few or many, or as a class for expanded clones.

v_gene,d_gene,abundance,j_gene,CDR3aa,CDR3nt
TRBV5-4,TRBD2,few,TRBJ2-4,CASSLARGVAKNIQYF,TGTGCCAGCAGCTTGGCGCGGGGGGTAGCCAAAAACATTCAGTACTTC
TRBV7-8,-,many,TRBJ2-2,CASSPDRNTGELFF,TGTGCCAGCAGCCCGGACCGAAACACCGGGGAGCTGTTTTTT
TRBV29-1,-,-,TRBJ2-1,CSVEEWQNNEQFF,TGCAGCGTTGAAGAGTGGCAAAACAATGAGCAGTTCTTC
TRBV10-3,-,many,TRBJ1-4,CAISESYGLNEKLFF,TGTGCCATCAGTGAGTCGTACGGCCTTAATGAAAAACTGTTTTTT
TRBV6-6,-,many,TRBJ2-3,CASTSPTTDTQYF,TGTGCCAGCACTAGCCCAACCACAGATACGCAGTATTTT
TRBV2,TRBD1,-,TRBJ2-3,CASSEGQGRLISTDTQYF,TGTGCCAGCAGTGAGGGACAGGGGCGTCTAATCAGCACAGATACGCAGTATTTT
TRBV13,-,-,TRBJ1-1,CASSSLRQAPNTEAFF,TGTGCCAGCAGCTCGCTTCGACAGGCGCCGAACACTGAAGCTTTCTTT
TRBV7-6,TRBD1,few,TRBJ2-3,CASSNRQGISTDTQYF,TGTGCCAGCAGCAACCGACAGGGGATAAGCACAGATACGCAGTATTTT
TRBV20-1,TRBD1,many,TRBJ1-5,CSARAGGTGDLLGQPQHF,TGCAGTGCTAGGGCAGGCGGGACAGGGGACTTACTGGGTCAGCCCCAGCATTTT
TRBV9,-,many,TRBJ1-1,CASSVATGRTEAFF,TGTGCCAGCAGCGTGGCGACAGGACGCACTGAAGCTTTCTTT
TRBV3-1,-,-,TRBJ2-7,CASSGDRTYEQYF,TGTGCCAGCAGCGGGGACCGCACCTACGAGCAGTACTTC
TRBV5-1,-,many,TRBJ2-1,CASSLANSYNEQFF,TGCGCCAGCAGCCTAGCCAACTCCTACAATGAGCAGTTCTTC
TRBV20-1,-,-,TRBJ2-3,CSARDVAASTDTQYF,TGCAGTGCTAGAGACGTAGCGGCTAGCACAGATACGCAGTATTTT
TRBV5-4,-,many,TRBJ1-1,CASSLGAEAFF,TGTGCCAGCAGCTTAGGAGCTGAAGCTTTCTTT
TRBV6-5,-,-,TRBJ2-2,CASGVELANTGELFF,TGTGCCAGCGGAGTCGAACTTGCGAACACCGGGGAGCTGTTTTTT
TRBV6-5,-,many,TRBJ2-3,CASSPRGGADTQYF,TGTGCCAGCAGCCCCAGAGGAGGAGCAGATACGCAGTATTTT
TRBV11-2,-,few,TRBJ2-4,CASSPYVPRDIQYF,TGTGCCAGCAGCCCCTATGTCCCCAGAGACATTCAGTACTTC
TRBV5-1,-,-,TRBJ2-1,CASSQSIEQFF,TGCGCCAGTAGTCAGAGCATTGAGCAGTTCTTC
TRBV12-3/TRBV12-4,-,many,TRBJ2-6,CASSSGAGANVLTF,TGTGCCAGCAGTTCAGGGGCTGGGGCCAACGTCCTGACTTTC
TRBV24-1,TRBD1,-,TRBJ2-1,CATSGQGAPSEQFF,TGTGCCACCTCCGGACAGGGGGCGCCCAGTGAGCAGTTCTTC